The 5 T cell receptor beta chains given below trace back to one sample, sequenced in a study of blood T cells in healthy people across ages (dated by TCRdb to 2015 to 2017). Receptors were amplified or captured by 5' RACE. Sequencing instrument: Illumina HiSeq 2500. A second PCR of roughly 6 to 11 cycles was performed with a sample-barcoded 5' primer and a J-beta primer mix. TCRdb handled the public reads itself, with Q25 trimming in fastp and clone calling in MiXCR, and kept productive beta chains. CDR3 protein sequences are deduplicated, and each keeps its most common genes and DNA. Here the sample has 500,000 to 550,000 distinct CDR3 sequences; approximately 25% occur a single time. The ten largest clones take up 8.7% of the sample. These data were also reused for a study on T cells of mothers and their children.

The sample taken for sequencing was blood. These receptors came from a boy between 10 and 17 years old in good health.

This clonotype was counted only a few times. The V gene is TRBV20-1, the J gene TRBJ1-3; no definite D call. The CDR3 length is 13 residues. Germline V gene sequence: CDR1 DFQATT, CDR2 SNEGSKA (reference sequence). V was clipped by 1 base and J by 0 bases, with 4 bases between them. CDR3 residues: CSARAISGNTIYF. The CDR3 DNA reads as TGCAGTGCTAGAGCCATCTCTGGAAACACCATATATTTT.

The rearrangement uses TRBV10-3 and TRBJ2-5; 9 positions agree with TRBD2. With 11 bases clipped from V and 2 bases from J, the junction kept 15 bases outside the gene matches. CDR3 length equals 16 residues. Per the germline V gene, CDR1 is ENHRY and CDR2 is SYGVKD. Written as DNA, the CDR3 is TGTGCCGTCGGAGGCGGAGCGGGAGGAAGACAAGAGACCCAGTACTTC. Its protein product is CAVGGGAGGRQETQYF.

J is TRBJ1-2 and V is TRBV9; tentatively, D is TRBD1 (6 bases). Germline CDR1 and CDR2: SGDLS and YYNGEE. V was shortened by 3 bases and J by 7 bases, with 16 bases between the two germline ends. The CDR3 contains 14 residues. The CDR3 DNA reads as TGTGCCAGCAGCGGCCGTAAGGACAGAGCTGGCTACACCTTC. This translates into CASSGRKDRAGYTF.

The chain is built from TRBV20-1 and TRBJ1-2; TRBD1 matches at 10 bases. CDR1 and CDR2 from the germline V gene are DFQATT and SNEGSKA (reference sequence). V lost 0 bases to trimming and J lost 7 bases; unmatched junction nucleotides: 17. The CDR3 contains 18 residues. The CDR3 bases are TGCAGTGCTAGAGAAACCTGGACAGGGGGTCCAGCTTTCCGTGGCTACACCTTC. It codes for CSARETWTGGPAFRGYTF.

As regards this clonotype: One junction end disagrees with the germline gene, perhaps due to a read error. The chain joins TRBV28 to TRBJ2-4; D may be TRBD2 (6 bases). CDR1 and CDR2 (germline): MDHEN, SYDVKM. The CDR3 consists of 16 residues. The CDR3 loop is CASISAGQLAKNIQCF. CDR3 nucleotides: TGTGCCAGCATTTCCGCTGGACAACTAGCCAAAAACATTCAGTGCTTC.